This TCR beta chain emerged from a study of blood T cells in healthy people across ages (dated by TCRdb to 2014 to 2015). Study-wide context: Template switching captured roughly one uniquely barcoded TCR beta cDNA molecule per two T cells in model experiments. The study measured age-related changes in TCR beta repertoire diversity using deep sequencing normalized with unique cDNA molecular identifiers. Donors were grouped into four age groups: young (average about 15 years), middle-aged (roughly 38), aged (around 56) and long-lived (over 80). To avoid experimental bias, donors of different ages were randomly spread across the sequencing lanes. Two additional independent replicas of 1 million unique cDNA reads from the same blood draw were analyzed for two donors (one aged 18 to 30 and one aged 80 or older). Results the study describes overall, beyond this receptor: Observed TCR beta diversity per million T cells fell roughly linearly with age, and a significant reduction was already apparent by age roughly 40. The long-lived group showed more naive CD4+ T cells, fewer expanded clones and increased TCR diversity than the aged group, suggesting age selection. Estimates of total diversity from one million sequenced T cells were regarded as lower bounds and underestimates. Because donor CMV infection status was unknown, age-related changes in expanded clonotypes were potentially confounded. There was a strong correlation between observed TCR beta diversity and the percentage of naive T cells measured by flow cytometry. Conclusive comparison of naive and antigen-experienced compartments was prevented by the profiling of bulk unsorted PBMCs.

Relative to germline, V is 3 bases shorter and J is 7 bases shorter, with 12 bases between their ends. The CDR3 sequence holds 13 residues, the cysteine and phenylalanine included. Here the CDR3 DNA is all that survives: 39 bases in frame from base 1. Per the germline V gene, SQVTM is the CDR1 and ANQGSEA is the CDR2. This clonotype appeared a single time. The clone's antigen remains unknown. Per-nucleotide qualities are absent, and no much larger clonotype sits a single base away. Systemically healthy Caucasian individuals from Russia, 39 in total and aged roughly 6 to 100 years, were included as donors. Each donor gave approximately 10 milliliters of peripheral blood, collected into EDTA-treated Vacutainer tubes. PBMCs were isolated by Ficoll-Paque density-gradient centrifugation, with at least 6.5 million obtained per sample. Trizol reagent was used to extract total RNA from PBMCs, with at least 5 micrograms per sample. The percentages of naive CD45RAhigh/CD27high T cells were determined by flow cytometry on a PBMC aliquot from every donor.

The library was produced with 5' RACE. Sequencer: Illumina HiSeq 2500. The second PCR ran for roughly 6 to 11 cycles and used a J-beta primer mix along with a sample-barcoded 5' primer. A template-switch 5' adaptor carrying 12 random nucleotides introduced a unique molecular identifier onto each TCR beta cDNA molecule. Each sample yielded at least 3 million CDR3-containing paired-end reads. The Mint cDNA synthesis kit, primed by a TRBC-specific oligonucleotide, was used to synthesize first-strand cDNA from all RNA. All cDNA was treated with uracil-DNA glycosylase and then went through a first 18-cycle PCR with the universal primers M1SS and BC2_uni_R. The authors' analysis ran thus. For normalization, 1 million high-quality reads were randomly selected from each sample, with every read carrying a distinct molecular identifier. Instead of being binned into consensus sequences, reads that shared molecular identifiers were thrown out. MiTCR, with a Q25 quality threshold and the strictest error-elimination algorithm, was used for CDR3 identification, clonotype clustering and error correction. A nonparametric unseen species model using Euler transformation provided a lower-bound estimate of total TCR beta diversity. Clones were called with MiXCR by TCRdb after fastp trimmed the public reads at Q25, and only in-frame beta chains were retained. Entries are consolidated by CDR3 protein sequence, retaining the most common genes and DNA. The authors' filters were not applied to this entry. In this sample the table shows around 1.5 million distinct CDR3 sequences, approximately 60% of which occur a single time. The ten top clones hold 6.5% to 8% of the sample.

The TCR was taken from a man younger than 35 in good health. Sequenced sample: blood. The chain is made from TRBV29-1 and TRBJ2-2, with no reliable assignment of the D segment. The sequence in DNA is TGCAGCGTTGAGGCTTGGACCGGCGGGGAGCTGTTTTTT. Its protein reads: CSVEAWTGGELFF.